This T cell receptor beta chain was identified in a study of molecular identifiers for immune sequencing clone quantification. The germline V gene has CDR1 PRHDT and CDR2 FYEKMQ (reference sequence). The CDR3 is 15 residues long. Notes on this clonotype: This could be a read error, since a much larger clone is one nucleotide away.

A single record per CDR3 protein comes from TCRdb applying MiXCR to the PCR reads. The top ten clones hold 0.8% to 1% of a sample with tens of thousands of distinct CDR3 sequences, about a sixth of them seen once. The sequence derives from a human donor in good health. Some libraries in this study had Jurkat cell RNA spiked in. V and J are TRBV13 and TRBJ2-7; possibly TRBD2 for D (6 bases). Source material: naive CD8+ T cells from blood, with Jurkat cell RNA spiked in. Subset specified: FACS-sorted CD8+CD4-CCR7+CD45RA+ naive T cells. CDR3 sequence (DNA): TGTGCCAGCGGCTTAGGAGGGGCCCGAGGGTGTGAGCAGTACTTC. It is translated as CASGLGGARGCEQYF.